The clone carrying this TCR beta chain was picked up a small number of times. Its antigen is as yet unknown. Its ends do not fully match the called genes, so a read error is possible. Reverse transcription of all isolated RNA meant that expressed TCRB transcripts were sequenced. Method: immunoSEQ multiplex PCR; TCRdb's copy keeps in-frame clones and lacks some. In the table there are over 500,000 clones, roughly a sixth of which are singletons. This sample stems from a study of beta chain features in type 1 diabetes. Looking at the study overall: Healthy donors resembled patients in age, gender and cell yields.

Germline loops: CDR1 MDHEN, CDR2 SYDVKM. The CDR3 has 12 residues. Findings of the study overall: There was no resolution here of whether HLA type influences TCRB rearrangement. Significant though moderate, a shortening of TCRB CDR3s appeared in all four CD4+ subsets of Type 1 diabetes patients. Insertions at VDJ junctions were less frequent in type 1 diabetes patients. These patients also deleted more nucleotides at the same junctions.

The TCR was taken from a man in his late teens or twenties in good health. Source material: naive CD4+ T cells from blood. The chain is built from TRBV28 and TRBJ2-7; 7 bases are shared with TRBD1. The CDR3 here is CATGTDFYVQYF. CDR3 sequence (DNA): TGTGCCACCGGGACAGACTTCTACGTGCAGTACTTC. Together with reference TRBV28 and TRBJ2-7, the CDR3 gives the full variable domain: DVKVTQSSRYLVKRTGEKVFLECVQDMDHENMFWYRQDPGLGLRLIYFSYDVKMKEKGDIPEGYSVSREKKERFSLILESASTNQTSMYLCATGTDFYVQYFGPGTRLTVT.